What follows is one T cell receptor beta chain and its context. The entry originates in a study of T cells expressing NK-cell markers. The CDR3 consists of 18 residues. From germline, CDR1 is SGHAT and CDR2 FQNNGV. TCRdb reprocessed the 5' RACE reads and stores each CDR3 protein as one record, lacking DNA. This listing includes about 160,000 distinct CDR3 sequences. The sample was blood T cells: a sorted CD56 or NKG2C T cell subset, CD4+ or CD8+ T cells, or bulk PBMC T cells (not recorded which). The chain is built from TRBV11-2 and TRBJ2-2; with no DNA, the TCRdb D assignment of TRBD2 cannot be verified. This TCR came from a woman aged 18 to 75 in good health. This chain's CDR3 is CASSLDRTSRMNTGELFF.